One and the same sample provided the 16 T cell receptor beta chains below, sequenced in a study of T-cell memory formation after mild COVID-19. TCRdb used MiXCR to reprocess the 5' RACE reads, holding one entry per CDR3 protein. The sample carries 400,000 to 550,000 distinct CDR3 sequences, more than 20% recorded once. Material for sequencing was PBMCs or a T cell subset sorted from them (not recorded which). These receptors were obtained from an adult woman who had mild COVID-19 (a few samples of this study predate the infection). Cell type and time point are not known.

The sample holds a few counts of this clonotype. The chain carries TRBV3-1 and TRBJ1-3; 8 positions agree with TRBD1. This CDR3 has 17 residues. The V and J ends lost 1 base and 2 bases, in that order; junction bases with no gene match: 7. CDR1 is LGHDT and CDR2 is YNNKEL in the germline V gene (reference sequence). The CDR3 nucleotides are TGTGCCAGCAGCCAAGGTACCCAGGGGGCTCCTGGAAACACCATATATTTT. Protein sequence: CASSQGTQGAPGNTIYF.

This clonotype was seen only a few times. The chain links TRBV2 to TRBJ1-1; 7 bases fit TRBD1. The germline V gene has CDR1 SNHLY and CDR2 FYNNEI. The CDR3 is made up of 14 amino acids. The V and J ends lost 6 bases and 2 bases, in that order; junction bases with no gene match: 6. CDR3 region: CASRAGQINTEAFF. CDR3 DNA: TGTGCCAGCAGGGCGGGACAGATAAACACTGAAGCTTTCTTT.

This rearrangement joins TRBV12-3 or TRBV12-4 to TRBJ1-1, with a weak D call TRBD1 (5 bases). Trimming pared 7 bases from V and 12 bases from J, leaving 15 bases between. This CDR3 is 11 amino acids long. The CDR3 nucleotides are TGTGCCAGCATCCAGGGACGAGGAACTTTCTTT. Amino acids: CASIQGRGTFF.

This chain joins TRBV6-4 and TRBJ1-5, with 8 bases aligning to TRBD1. Losses at the gene ends were 7 bases for V and 3 bases for J; bases not matched to a gene: 8. CDR3 length: 15 residues. Germline V gene sequence: CDR1 MRHNA, CDR2 SNTAGT. CDR3 protein: CASTPTGVDNQPQHF. CDR3 nucleotides: TGTGCCAGCACCCCGACAGGGGTGGACAATCAGCCCCAGCATTTT.

This clonotype was counted a few times. The chain joins TRBV7-9 to TRBJ1-2, with 9 nucleotides matching TRBD1. Germline values: CDR1 SEHNR, CDR2 FQNEAQ (reference sequence). This CDR3 has 15 amino acids. Trimming took 7 bases from V and 6 from J; bases not matched to a gene: 12. CDR3 sequence (DNA): TGTGCCAGCACCGTCAGGGACAGGGTGAGGGATGGCTACACCTTC. As protein: CASTVRDRVRDGYTF.

Only a few counts were recorded for this clonotype. The V call is TRBV27, the J call TRBJ2-7, with 13 bases fitting TRBD2. V lost 5 bases and J lost 1; bases outside the gene matches: 2. Looked up from germline, CDR1 is MNHEY and CDR2 is SMNVEV (reference sequence). This CDR3 has 15 amino acids. CDR3 in amino acids: CASSILAGGSYEQYF. CDR3 coding DNA: TGTGCCAGCAGTATACTAGCGGGGGGGTCCTACGAGCAGTACTTC.

The chain links TRBV12-3 or TRBV12-4 to TRBJ2-3; D may correspond to TRBD1 or TRBD2 (5 bases each). V lost 1 base and J 1 base, leaving 15 bases between the germline ends. The CDR3 is 17 amino acids. CDR3 in DNA: TGTGCCAGCAGTTTAGGACGCCGGGACCGCCGCACAGATACGCAGTATTTT. Amino acid sequence: CASSLGRRDRRTDTQYF.

In this sample, this clonotype turned up a few times. V gene TRBV6-2 or TRBV6-3 combines with J gene TRBJ2-7, with TRBD1 identical over 8 bases. Germline CDR1 MNHEY, CDR2 SVGEGT. The junction had 4 bases not matched to a gene; V was cut back by 0 bases and J by 0 bases. The CDR3 sequence is 16 residues long. CDR3 sequence: CASSYSGQGDSYEQYF. The CDR3 nucleotides read TGTGCCAGCAGTTACTCTGGACAGGGCGACTCCTACGAGCAGTACTTC.

This clonotype was picked up a small number of times. The V call is TRBV29-1, the J call TRBJ2-1; 8 positions match TRBD2. The CDR3 is 15 residues long. Unmatched junction bases numbered 11, after V lost 3 bases and J lost 7 bases. The germline V gene encodes CDR1 SQVTM and CDR2 ANQGSEA. The CDR3 DNA follows: TGCAGCGTTGACTCCGACGGGAGGGCCTTGAATGAGCAGTTCTTC. It yields the protein CSVDSDGRALNEQFF.

The genes are TRBV5-1 and TRBJ2-1; 7 bases fit TRBD1. CDR1 is SGHRS and CDR2 is YFSETQ in the germline V gene. Trimming removed 0 bases from V and 1 base from J; junction bases left unmatched: 7. The CDR3 totals 17 residues. The CDR3 is CASSLALTGYSYNEQFF. As DNA, the CDR3 is TGCGCCAGCAGCTTGGCCTTGACAGGGTATTCCTACAATGAGCAGTTCTTC.

CDR3 nucleotides: TGTGCCAGCACCCCAAGGGACACCAACACCGGGGAGCTGTTTTTT. Translating gives CASTPRDTNTGELFF. This sequence joins TRBV12-3 or TRBV12-4 and TRBJ2-2; D might be TRBD1 (6 bases). V was cut by 7 bases and J by 2 bases, with 14 bases left in between. The CDR3 has 15 amino acids.

The chain uses TRBV10-3 and TRBJ2-7; maybe TRBD2 (6 bases). Germline V gene data show CDR1 as ENHRY and CDR2 as SYGVKD. The CDR3 extends over 17 amino acids. Trimming removed 6 bases at V and 2 bases at J, with 23 bases between. CDR3 loop: CAIRPASANLPPYEQYF. CDR3 DNA sequence: TGTGCCATCAGGCCGGCTAGCGCCAATCTTCCCCCCTACGAGCAGTACTTC.

The rearrangement links TRBV6-5 to TRBJ1-2; TRBD1 matches 7 bases. Germline trimming cut 5 bases from V and 6 bases from J; bases unmatched to any gene: 9. CDR1 is MNHEY, CDR2 SVGAGI, per germline. The CDR3 runs 14 residues. The CDR3 nucleotides are TGTGCCAGCAGTGACGAACAGGGGAGGGATGGCTACACCTTC. The encoded protein is CASSDEQGRDGYTF.

This clonotype was observed many times. The V call is TRBV18, the J call TRBJ2-1; TRBD2 matches 9 bases. This CDR3 is 16 amino acids long. Germline-derived CDR1 and CDR2 are KGHSH and LQKENI. V was pared by 3 bases and J by 4 bases, with 7 bases of the junction left unmatched. The DNA for the CDR3 is TGTGCCAGCTCACCCCAGGGTAGCGGGGGTTACAATGAGCAGTTCTTC. It yields the protein CASSPQGSGGYNEQFF.

The gene calls are TRBV11-2 and TRBJ2-2; perhaps D is TRBD1 or TRBD2 (6 bases each). V lost 5 bases and J lost 0, with 16 bases in between. The CDR3 has 17 residues. CDR1 and CDR2 (germline): SGHAT, FQNNGV. The CDR3 bases are TGTGCCAGCAGCCTCCAGCCCGGGGGCGCGAACACCGGGGAGCTGTTTTTT. It encodes CASSLQPGGANTGELFF.

The sample holds a few counts of this clonotype. The J gene is TRBJ2-7, the V gene TRBV7-9, with 7 positions matching TRBD1. In germline, CDR1 is SEHNR, CDR2 FQNEAQ (reference sequence). V lost 1 base, J lost 3 bases, and 3 bases stayed unmatched. CDR3 length: 14 residues. CDR3 region: CASSLETGDYEQYF. CDR3 nucleotide sequence: TGTGCCAGCAGCTTAGAAACAGGGGACTACGAGCAGTACTTC.